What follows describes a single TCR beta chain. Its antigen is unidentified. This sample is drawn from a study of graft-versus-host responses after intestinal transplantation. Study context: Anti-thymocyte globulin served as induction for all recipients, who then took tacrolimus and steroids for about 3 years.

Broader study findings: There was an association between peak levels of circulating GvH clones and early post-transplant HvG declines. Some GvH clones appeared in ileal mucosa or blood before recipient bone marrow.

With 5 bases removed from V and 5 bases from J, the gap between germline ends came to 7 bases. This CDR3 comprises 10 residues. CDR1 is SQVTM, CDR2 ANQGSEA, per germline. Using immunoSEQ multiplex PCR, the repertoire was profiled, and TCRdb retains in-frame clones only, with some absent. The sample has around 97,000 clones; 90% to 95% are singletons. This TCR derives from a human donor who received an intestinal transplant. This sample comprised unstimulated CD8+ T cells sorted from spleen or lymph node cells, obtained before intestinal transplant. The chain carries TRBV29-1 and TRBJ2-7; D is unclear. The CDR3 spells CSVWVDEQYF. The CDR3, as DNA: TGCAGCGTTTGGGTCGACGAGCAGTACTTC.